These 19 T cell receptor beta chains were sequenced from one sample in a study of cytomegalovirus exposure and HLA in healthy donors. This PCR relied on a set of 60 Vbeta primers and 13 Jbeta primers. The method was immunoSEQ multiplex PCR; TCRdb's version includes in-frame clones alone and lacks a portion of them. Its table records about 130,000 clones. The sequencing input was PBMCs. These TCRs come from a man younger than 30 in good health and CMV-seronegative.

The CDR3 here is CASSERTSGFLGEQFF. DNA for the CDR3: TGTGCCAGCAGCGAACGGACTAGCGGGTTTTTAGGTGAGCAGTTCTTC. This sequence joins TRBV7-9 and TRBJ2-1, with TRBD2 matching over 11 bases. Trimming took 5 bases from V and 9 from J; bases not matched to a gene: 12. The CDR3 length is 16 residues. In germline, CDR1 is SEHNR, CDR2 FQNEAQ (reference sequence).

The rearrangement uses TRBV5-1 and TRBJ2-1, with 9 bases fitting TRBD1. V shed 4 bases, J shed 3 bases, and the junction held 5 bases outside the gene matches. CDR3 length: 15 amino acids. Looked up from germline, CDR1 is SGHRS and CDR2 is YFSETQ. CDR3 amino acids: CASSPGQGIYNEQFF. For the CDR3, the DNA is TGCGCCAGCAGCCCGGGACAGGGCATCTACAATGAGCAGTTCTTC.

The J gene is TRBJ2-7, the V gene TRBV11-2, with a weak D call TRBD1 (6 bases). V was clipped by 6 bases and J by 3 bases, with 18 bases between them. The CDR3 loop spans 15 amino acids. Germline CDR1 and CDR2: SGHAT and FQNNGV. CDR3 DNA: TGTGCCAGCAGGCCGCCGGGACAAGGGGTCTACGAGCAGTACTTC. This codes for CASRPPGQGVYEQYF.

V is TRBV7-2 and J is TRBJ1-3; no clear D gene. The V gene's germline CDR1 is SGHTA and CDR2 FQGNSA. The CDR3 contains 17 residues. Between the trimmed V and J ends, which lost 1 base and 0 bases, there was a span of 13 bases. CDR3 sequence (DNA): TGTGCCAGCAGCTTAGGTGGGATCGGGGTCTCTGGAAACACCATATATTTT. Residues: CASSLGGIGVSGNTIYF.

This chain joins TRBV6-1 and TRBJ1-2; tentative D call: TRBD1 (6 bases). Germline V gene lookup returns CDR1 MNHNS and CDR2 SASEGT. V gave up 3 bases and J gave up 4 bases, with 18 bases separating them. The CDR3 sequence is 16 residues long. In DNA form, the CDR3 reads TGTGCCAGCAGTGAGGACAGTTCGGCTGAGGCCTATGGCTACACCTTC. This translates into CASSEDSSAEAYGYTF.

The V gene is TRBV19, the J gene TRBJ1-2; 9 nucleotides line up with TRBD1. The germline CDR1 and CDR2 sequences are LNHDA and SQIVND (reference sequence). J gave up 14 bases and V 5 bases, and 15 bases lay outside the gene matches. The CDR3 length is 14 residues. The CDR3 DNA follows: TGTGCCAGTAGTGCCTCCGGGACAGGGAAGGCGTCTACCTTC. Translation: CASSASGTGKASTF.

The chain is built from TRBV7-8 and TRBJ2-6, with D perhaps matching TRBD2 (6 bases). There are 17 residues in the CDR3. V was pared by 4 bases and J by 1 base, with 14 bases between. Germline assignment: CDR1 SGHVS and CDR2 FQNEAQ. The CDR3 DNA reads as TGTGCCAGCAGCTCCCCAACGGGGGTTTCTGGGGCCAACGTCCTGACTTTC. Its protein product is CASSSPTGVSGANVLTF.

The rearrangement uses TRBV9 and TRBJ2-3; the D gene is possibly TRBD1 (6 bases). The CDR3 consists of 14 residues. The V and J ends lost 0 bases and 5 bases respectively, with 10 bases between them. Germline loops: CDR1 SGDLS, CDR2 YYNGEE. This CDR3 is CASSVETGRDTQYF. CDR3 DNA: TGTGCCAGCAGCGTAGAAACAGGGAGAGATACGCAGTATTTT.

The rearrangement links TRBV7-9 to TRBJ1-4, with D possibly TRBD1 on 5 matching bases. The CDR3 is made up of 17 amino acids. Per germline, CDR1 SEHNR and CDR2 FQNEAQ (reference sequence). Between the trimmed V and J ends, which lost 1 base and 2 bases, there was a span of 14 bases. CDR3 nucleotides: TGTGCCAGCAGCTTAGATCATCTCAGGGCTACTAATGAAAAACTGTTTTTT. Protein product: CASSLDHLRATNEKLFF.

The V call is TRBV11-1, the J call TRBJ2-2, with TRBD2 matching over 11 bases. V shed 5 bases, J shed 3 bases, and the junction held 5 bases outside the gene matches. CDR1 is SGHAT, CDR2 FQDESV, per germline (reference sequence). The CDR3 has 16 residues. The CDR3 DNA follows: TGTGCCAGCAGCCGTACTAGCGGGGGCCACACCGGGGAGCTGTTTTTT. It is translated as CASSRTSGGHTGELFF.

V usage is TRBV19 and J usage is TRBJ1-5, with TRBD1 identical over 9 bases. The CDR3 is 15 residues long. Germline CDR1 and CDR2: LNHDA and SQIVND (reference sequence). Losses at the gene ends were 1 base for V and 2 bases for J; bases not matched to a gene: 0. The CDR3 sequence is CASSIGTGGNQPQHF. The CDR3, as DNA: TGTGCCAGTAGTATAGGGACAGGGGGCAATCAGCCCCAGCATTTT.

The gene calls are TRBV6-1 and TRBJ2-4; D is undetermined. This CDR3 has 15 residues. Between the trimmed V and J ends, which lost 8 bases and 3 bases, there was a span of 17 bases. CDR1 MNHNS and CDR2 SASEGT come from the germline V gene. CDR3 in DNA: TGTGCCAGCTCCTCACCCGCGGCCGGCAAAAACATTCAGTACTTC. Translation gives CASSSPAAGKNIQYF.

The chain has TRBV10-3 and TRBJ1-1; weak D call: TRBD1 (5 bases). The germline CDR1 and CDR2 sequences are ENHRY and SYGVKD. This CDR3 spans 14 amino acids. The V and J ends lost 4 bases and 4 bases respectively, with 13 bases between them. The CDR3 protein is CAISGGTTGTEAFF. As DNA, the CDR3 is TGTGCCATCAGTGGGGGGACTACGGGCACTGAAGCTTTCTTT.

V usage is TRBV5-1 and J usage is TRBJ2-7; D might be TRBD2 (5 bases). Trimming removed 2 bases at V and 6 bases at J, with 18 bases between. There are 15 residues in the CDR3. The germline CDR1 and CDR2 sequences are SGHRS and YFSETQ. The CDR3 region has the DNA TGCGCCAGCAGCTTAAGGGAGAAAACTTCCAGCGAGCAGTACTTC. Translation: CASSLREKTSSEQYF.

The V call is TRBV7-3, the J call TRBJ2-2, with D possibly matching TRBD1 (5 bases). Trimming shortened V by 5 bases and J by 7 bases, and 14 bases separated the two germline ends. The CDR3 runs 14 residues. Germline CDR1 is SGHTA and CDR2 is FQGTGA. The CDR3 protein is CASSPQVEGGELFF. The CDR3 DNA reads TGTGCCAGCAGCCCACAGGTGGAAGGCGGGGAGCTGTTTTTT.

The rearrangement joins TRBV4-3 to TRBJ2-5; perhaps TRBD1 as D (5 bases). The J call may be wrong; the DNA end is better matched by TRBJ2-7. The CDR3 has 17 residues. CDR1 LGHNA and CDR2 YSLEER come from the germline V gene. The CDR3 sequence: CASSQDLGRVSSYEQYF. DNA of the CDR3: TGCGCCAGCAGCCAAGATCTGGGCAGGGTAAGCTCCTACGAGCAGTACTTC.

This chain uses TRBV7-2 with TRBJ2-7; TRBD2 aligns across 9 bases. V lost 5 bases and J lost 0; bases outside the gene matches: 5. The CDR3 runs 15 residues. Germline V lookup: CDR1 SGHTA, CDR2 FQGNSA. The CDR3 protein is CASSTLAGSSYEQYF. The CDR3, as DNA: TGTGCCAGCAGCACACTAGCGGGCAGCTCCTACGAGCAGTACTTC.

The J gene is TRBJ2-7, the V gene TRBV5-1; 9 nucleotides match TRBD1. The CDR3 totals 14 residues. V shed 4 bases and J 2 bases; nucleotides not matched to a gene: 4. Germline V lookup: CDR1 SGHRS, CDR2 YFSETQ. CDR3 nucleotide sequence: TGCGCCAGCAGCGGGGACAGGGCCGCCTACGAGCAGTACTTC. Encoded protein: CASSGDRAAYEQYF.

The V call is TRBV4-2, the J call TRBJ1-1, with unresolved D. Deletions cut 0 bases from V and 1 base from J, with 18 bases between. Germline V CDR1 and CDR2: LGHNA, YNFKEQ. CDR3 size: 18 residues. The chain's CDR3 is CASSQDRFGERRNTEAFF. The CDR3 nucleotides are TGTGCCAGCAGCCAAGATCGCTTCGGGGAGAGAAGGAACACTGAAGCTTTCTTT.